This T cell receptor beta chain was sequenced for a study of vaccination and CD4 T cells after COVID-19. Germline V CDR1 and CDR2: SGHAT, FQNNGV. The V segment lost 6 bases and the J segment 5 bases; nucleotides outside the gene matches: 3. This CDR3 has 13 residues. This clonotype turned up a few times. The antigen remains unidentified. Oncomine TCR Beta short-read sequencing was applied to DNA from cultured CD4+ T cells. TCRdb reprocessed the PCR reads with MiXCR, giving one entry per CDR3 protein. Of some 20,000 distinct CDR3 sequences in the sample, 31% were seen once. Sample treatment: approximately nine-day PBMC culture with coronavirus spike peptide pools or control peptides (ViraFEST assay).

The sequence derives from a human donor with COVID-19. Material for sequencing was cultured CD4+ T cells from blood. The chain couples TRBV11-2 to TRBJ1-5; the match to TRBD1 covers 8 bases. In DNA form, the CDR3 reads TGTGCCAGCAGTTCACAGGGGGATCAGCCCCAGCATTTT. Protein product: CASSSQGDQPQHF.